This TCR beta chain is from a study of blood T cells in healthy people across ages. The CDR3 runs to 13 residues. V was pared by 5 bases and J by 6 bases, with 4 bases of the junction left unmatched. Primed by a sample-barcoded 5' primer and a J-beta primer mix, a second PCR proceeded for roughly 6 to 12 cycles. Every cDNA was tagged by a template-switch adaptor with 12 random nucleotides. Using its own MiXCR run on the 5' RACE reads, TCRdb lists one record per CDR3 protein. Here the sample spans about 1 million distinct CDR3 sequences, around 43% being singletons. Concerning this clonotype itself: Its antigen is currently unknown.

Study-level points and caveats: With naive T cell percentage, TCR beta diversity showed a strong correlation. Diversity of TCR beta per million T cells declined in a roughly linear way with age.

The sample was blood. This clonotype was obtained from a woman in her sixties in good health. J is TRBJ1-5 and V is TRBV12-3 or TRBV12-4, with TRBD1 matching 7 bases. CDR3 sequence: CASSRQGGQPQHF. In DNA form, the CDR3 reads TGTGCCAGCAGTCGACAGGGCGGTCAGCCCCAGCATTTT.